This T cell receptor (beta chain) appears in the sequencing data of a study of T cells in Graves' hyperthyroidism and ophthalmopathy. Overall study context: The initial diagnosis was the point when peripheral blood was collected, ahead of any treatment.

From RNA transcripts, TCR beta CDR3 regions were amplified. Carried out on the TCR CDR3, a first-round RT-PCR used the HTBI primer set. TCRdb called the multiplex PCR reads again in MiXCR, with one record for every CDR3 protein. The repertoire consists of 600,000 or so distinct CDR3 sequences, with about a sixth occurring once and the leading ten covering less than 4.5%. The V and J ends lost 4 bases and 3 bases, in that order; junction bases with no gene match: 5. CDR1 and CDR2 from the germline V gene are SGHRS and YFSETQ. The CDR3 has 14 residues. This clonotype occurred a few times. The source of this sequence is a woman under 40 with Graves' hyperthyroidism. The sequenced sample consisted of blood. The rearrangement joins TRBV5-1 to TRBJ1-2; 8 bases are shared with TRBD1. As DNA, the CDR3 is TGCGCCAGCAGCCCGACAGGGGCCCACTATGGCTACACCTTC. Its protein is CASSPTGAHYGYTF.